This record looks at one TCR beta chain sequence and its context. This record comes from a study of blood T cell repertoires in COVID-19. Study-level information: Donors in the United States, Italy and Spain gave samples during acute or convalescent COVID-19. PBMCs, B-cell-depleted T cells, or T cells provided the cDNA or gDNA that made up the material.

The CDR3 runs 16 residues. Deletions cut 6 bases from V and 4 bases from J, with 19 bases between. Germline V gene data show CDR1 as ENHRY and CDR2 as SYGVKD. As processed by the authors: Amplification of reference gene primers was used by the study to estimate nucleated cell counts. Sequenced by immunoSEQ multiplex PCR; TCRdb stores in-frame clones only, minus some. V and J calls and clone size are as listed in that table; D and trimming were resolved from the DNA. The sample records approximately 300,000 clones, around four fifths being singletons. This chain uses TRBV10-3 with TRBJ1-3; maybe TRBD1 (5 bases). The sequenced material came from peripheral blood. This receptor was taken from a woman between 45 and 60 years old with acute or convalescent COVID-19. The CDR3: CAIRSKTGAGGNTIYF. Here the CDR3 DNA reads TGTGCCATCAGATCGAAGACTGGGGCAGGAGGAAACACCATATATTTT.